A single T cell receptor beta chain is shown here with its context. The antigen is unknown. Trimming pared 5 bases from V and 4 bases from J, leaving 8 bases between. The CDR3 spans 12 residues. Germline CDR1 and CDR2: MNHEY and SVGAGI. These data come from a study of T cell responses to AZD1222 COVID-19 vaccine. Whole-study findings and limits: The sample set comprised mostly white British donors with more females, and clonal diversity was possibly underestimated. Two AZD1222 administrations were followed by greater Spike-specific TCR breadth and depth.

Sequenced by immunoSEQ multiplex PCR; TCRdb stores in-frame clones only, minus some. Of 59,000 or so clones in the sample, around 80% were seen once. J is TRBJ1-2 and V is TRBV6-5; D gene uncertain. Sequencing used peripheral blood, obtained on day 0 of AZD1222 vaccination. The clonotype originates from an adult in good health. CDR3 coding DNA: TGTGCCAGCAGTCGGCAGATCTATGGCTACACCTTC. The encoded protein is CASSRQIYGYTF.